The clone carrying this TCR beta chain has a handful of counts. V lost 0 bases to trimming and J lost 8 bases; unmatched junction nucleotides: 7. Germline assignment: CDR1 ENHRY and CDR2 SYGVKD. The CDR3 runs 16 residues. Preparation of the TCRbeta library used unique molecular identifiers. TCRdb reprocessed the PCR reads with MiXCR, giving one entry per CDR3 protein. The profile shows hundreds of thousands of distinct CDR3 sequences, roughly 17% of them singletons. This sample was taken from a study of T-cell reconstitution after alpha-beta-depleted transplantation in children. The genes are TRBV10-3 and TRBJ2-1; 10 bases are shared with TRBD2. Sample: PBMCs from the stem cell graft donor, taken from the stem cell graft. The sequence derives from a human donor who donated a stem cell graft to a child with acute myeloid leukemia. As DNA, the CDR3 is TGTGCCATCAGTGAGTCGTCTAGCGGGGGTACAGATGAGCAGTTCTTC. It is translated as CAISESSSGGTDEQFF.